This T cell receptor (beta chain) was found in a study of blood T cell repertoires in COVID-19. For the study at large: Material from acute and convalescent COVID-19 was sourced from the United States, Italy and Spain. T cells, B-cell-depleted T cells, or PBMCs supplied cDNA or gDNA.

Trimming left V 0 bases short and J 1 base short, with 7 bases between. This CDR3 is built from 15 residues. Germline assignment: CDR1 MNHEY and CDR2 SVGAGI. The protocol was immunoSEQ multiplex PCR, while the TCRdb copy is restricted to in-frame clones and leaves out a portion. The sample consists of 68,000 or so clones, about 82% of them appearing once. The chain recombines TRBV6-5 with TRBJ1-5, with D possibly TRBD1 on 6 matching bases. The clonotype comes from a man between 45 and 60 years old with acute or convalescent COVID-19. The specimen sequenced was peripheral blood. CDR3 loop: CASSYSGASNQPQHF. The CDR3 DNA is TGTGCCAGCAGTTACTCGGGGGCAAGCAATCAGCCCCAGCATTTT.